This TCR beta chain was documented in a study of CD8 T cells in Susac syndrome. Reverse transcription of roughly 0.45 to 1 ug RNA used random hexamers. TCRdb reprocessed the immunoSEQ multiplex PCR reads via MiXCR and lists one record per CDR3 protein. The data contain 140,000 to 150,000 distinct CDR3 sequences, roughly 94% of them singletons. High-throughput TCR beta sequencing covered peripheral CD8+ and CD4+ T cells. Matching for age and sex applied to the controls, who were healthy donors. TEMRA cells were FACS-enriched, while CD8+ and CD4+ T cells were negatively isolated. The V gene lost 4 bases and the J gene lost 3 bases, with 12 bases spanning the gap. The CDR3 extends over 14 amino acids.

This chain links TRBV12-3 or TRBV12-4 with TRBJ1-1; no reliable D call. Sequenced material: CD4+ T cells from PBMCs. The clonotype was recovered from a human donor in good health. For the CDR3, the DNA is TGTGCCAGCAGTTATTGGGGTGAGGACACTGAAGCTTTCTTT. As protein: CASSYWGEDTEAFF.